This TCR beta chain was captured by sequencing in a study of shared clonotypes between healthy human individuals. Looking at the study overall: Researchers drew samples from a couple of women and three men aged 18 to 49. Overall study findings and caveats: Non-shared clonotypes displayed generation probabilities falling below those of clonotypes present in all four donors. Across subsets, estimated richness was generally greater for naive than for memory populations.

Only in-frame clones appear in the TCRdb table, and some are missing; sequencing was by immunoSEQ multiplex PCR. The sample consists of 950,000 to 1,100,000 clones, under 80% of them appearing once. To note about this clone: The antigen remains undetermined.

This receptor was identified in a man aged 18 to 30 in good health. Sequencing used memory CD4+ T cells sorted from blood. The subset denotes: CD45RA-negative fraction.

The CDR3 is CASGLGLADTGELFF. The CDR3 DNA reads TGTGCTAGTGGTTTGGGACTAGCGGACACCGGGGAGCTGTTTTTT. The chain couples TRBV12-5 to TRBJ2-2; 9 positions match TRBD2. Unmatched junction bases numbered 0, after V lost 1 base and J lost 3 bases. This CDR3 has 15 amino acids. Germline V lookup: CDR1 LGHNT, CDR2 FRNRAP. The whole variable domain, filled in from reference TRBV12-5 and TRBJ2-2, reads DARVTQTPRHKVTEMGQEVTMRCQPILGHNTVFWYRQTMMQGLELLAYFRNRAPLDDSGMPKDRFSAEMPDATLATLKIQPSEPRDSAVYFCASGLGLADTGELFFGEGSRLTVL.